Below are 26 T cell receptor beta chains sequenced from a single sample in a study of response to subunit inactivated influenza vaccine. TCRdb fed the RT-PCR reads into MiXCR, producing one record per CDR3 protein. The table has about 650,000 distinct CDR3 sequences, 14% seen once; the top ten hold 6.5% to 8%. Here the sequenced sample was PBMCs from blood, taken about 14 days before vaccination. The receptors derive from a man aged 45 to 65 who received an inactivated influenza vaccine.

The chain joins TRBV5-1 to TRBJ2-3; 8 nucleotides align to TRBD2. With V trimmed by 5 bases and J by 3 bases, 11 bases remained unmatched. The germline V gene encodes CDR1 SGHRS and CDR2 YFSETQ. This CDR3 contains 16 residues. CDR3 in DNA: TGCGCCAGCAGATCAATAGCGGGGCATCTTACAGATACGCAGTATTTT. Its translation: CASRSIAGHLTDTQYF. Full variable domain (outside the CDR3, taken from reference TRBV5-1 and TRBJ2-3): KAGVTQTPRYLIKTRGQQVTLSCSPISGHRSVSWYQQTPGQGLQFLFEYFSETQRNKGNFPGRFSGRQFSNSRSEMNVSTLELGDSALYLCASRSIAGHLTDTQYFGPGTRLTVL.

CDR3 bases: TGTGCCAGCAGCGCCTACAAGGACAATGAGCAGTACTTC. The encoded protein is CASSAYKDNEQYF. This rearrangement joins TRBV5-5 to TRBJ2-1; tentatively, D is TRBD1 (5 bases). The DNA end is more similar to TRBJ2-7, so the J call may be wrong. The CDR3 is made up of 13 amino acids. The germline V gene encodes CDR1 SGHKS and CDR2 YYEKEE (reference sequence).

This clonotype came up many times. J is TRBJ2-1 and V is TRBV2; D ambiguous. The germline V and J ends were trimmed by 4 bases and 0 bases, with 10 bases remaining between them. The CDR3 extends over 15 amino acids. CDR1 and CDR2 from the germline V gene are SNHLY and FYNNEI. CDR3 DNA sequence: TGTGCCAGCAGTGTCGAAGGATTCTCCTACAATGAGCAGTTCTTC. Protein: CASSVEGFSYNEQFF.

The rearrangement links TRBV15 to TRBJ2-3, with 15 bases aligning to TRBD2. Trimming removed 3 bases from V and 8 bases from J; junction bases left unmatched: 3. Germline loops: CDR1 LNHNV, CDR2 YYDKDF (reference sequence). This CDR3 comprises 15 residues. In DNA, the CDR3 is TGTGCCACCAGCAGGGGACTAGCGGGAGGAAGTACGCAGTATTTT. It translates to CATSRGLAGGSTQYF.

This clonotype was found a few times. The J gene is TRBJ2-3, the V gene TRBV28; 9 bases match TRBD2. The CDR3 is 16 residues long. Germline lookup yields CDR1 MDHEN and CDR2 SYDVKM. V dropped 4 bases and J dropped 8; count of bases not matched to a gene: 13. CDR3 sequence (DNA): TGTGCCAGCAGTTCTAGGGGTAGCGGGGGCGCGTTTACGCAGTATTTT. Translation gives CASSSRGSGGAFTQYF.

This clonotype was seen many times. The chain joins TRBV4-2 to TRBJ1-4; TRBD1 aligns across 9 bases. CDR3 length: 16 amino acids. Germline values: CDR1 LGHNA, CDR2 YNFKEQ. V gave up 0 bases and J gave up 7 bases; unmatched junction bases: 6. The CDR3 DNA sequence: TGTGCCAGCAGCCAAGATGGGGGACAGGGCCCTGAAAAACTGTTTTTT. Protein: CASSQDGGQGPEKLFF.

This clonotype was observed at least ten times. V usage is TRBV18 and J usage is TRBJ1-1, with a weak D call TRBD1 (6 bases). CDR3 length: 15 amino acids. The germline CDR1 and CDR2 sequences are KGHSH and LQKENI. V lost 5 bases and J lost 4, with 17 bases in between. CDR3 coding DNA: TGTGCCAGCTCAGCAGATGGGGGGGGCGGCACTGAAGCTTTCTTT. It yields the protein CASSADGGGGTEAFF.

This CDR3 reads CASSPTGLAGEDTQYF. For the CDR3, the DNA is TGCGCCAGCAGCCCAACCGGACTAGCGGGAGAAGATACGCAGTATTTT. The J gene is TRBJ2-3, the V gene TRBV5-1, with 13 bases aligning to TRBD2. The junction had 7 bases not matched to a gene; V was cut back by 4 bases and J by 5 bases. This CDR3 is 16 amino acids long. Per germline, CDR1 SGHRS and CDR2 YFSETQ.

Many counts were recorded for this clonotype. The chain joins TRBV11-2 to TRBJ2-2; TRBD2 matches at 8 bases. The CDR3 has 16 residues. After removal of 5 bases from V and 3 bases from J, the junction contained 8 bases not matched to a gene. Looked up from germline, CDR1 is SGHAT and CDR2 is FQNNGV. CDR3 coding DNA: TGTGCCAGCAGCCGCGAAGCGGGAGTGTACACCGGGGAGCTGTTTTTT. Its translation is CASSREAGVYTGELFF.

In this sample, this clonotype turned up a few times. This chain connects TRBV20-1 to TRBJ1-1; unclear D gene. Trimming removed 3 bases at V and 2 bases at J, with 7 bases between. The CDR3 is 12 residues long. CDR1 is DFQATT, CDR2 SNEGSKA, per germline (reference sequence). The DNA for the CDR3 is TGCAGTGCTAGTTATAGAAACACTGAAGCTTTCTTT. Amino acids: CSASYRNTEAFF.

This clonotype was picked up a small number of times. The genes are TRBV24-1 and TRBJ2-3, with 12 bases fitting TRBD1. The ends lost 4 bases at V and 1 base at J; junction bases unmatched: 11. CDR1 is KGHDR and CDR2 is SFDVKD in the germline V gene. The CDR3 sequence is 19 residues long. The CDR3 DNA reads as TGTGCCACCAGTGACCCACCGGGACAGGGGGCAGGAGGCACAGATACGCAGTATTTT. It translates to CATSDPPGQGAGGTDTQYF.

This clonotype was observed a few times. The chain links TRBV20-1 to TRBJ1-5; 9 bases match TRBD1. Germline V gene lookup returns CDR1 DFQATT and CDR2 SNEGSKA (reference sequence). J was trimmed by 0 bases and V by 1 base; bases with no gene match: 10. The CDR3 covers 18 residues. CDR3 in DNA: TGCAGTGCTAGAGCCCTGGGGACAGGGTTATATAGCAATCAGCCCCAGCATTTT. It yields the protein CSARALGTGLYSNQPQHF.

This clonotype was observed a few times. This rearrangement joins TRBV7-9 to TRBJ1-1; 8 bases are a match to TRBD1. From germline, CDR1 is SEHNR and CDR2 FQNEAQ (reference sequence). The V and J ends lost 5 bases and 1 base, in that order; junction bases with no gene match: 9. The CDR3 is made up of 16 amino acids. The CDR3 DNA follows: TGTGCCAGCAGCCGGCAATGGACAGGGTCGAACACTGAAGCTTTCTTT. Its translation: CASSRQWTGSNTEAFF.

This clonotype was recorded a few times. The chain carries TRBV7-9 and TRBJ1-1, with no clear D. Trimming removed 7 bases at V and 0 bases at J, with 9 bases between. Looked up from germline, CDR1 is SEHNR and CDR2 is FQNEAQ (reference sequence). The CDR3 spans 13 residues. For the CDR3, the DNA is TGTGCCAGCAACGAGGCCGTGAACACTGAAGCTTTCTTT. This encodes CASNEAVNTEAFF.

This clonotype was seen only a few times. The chain has TRBV20-1 and TRBJ2-5; TRBD2 might be the D (6 bases). With 6 bases removed from V and 5 bases from J, the gap between germline ends came to 19 bases. The germline V gene encodes CDR1 DFQATT and CDR2 SNEGSKA (reference sequence). CDR3 size: 14 residues. CDR3 sequence: CSARRQGGGETQYF. The CDR3 DNA reads TGCAGTGCAAGGAGGCAGGGAGGTGGGGAGACCCAGTACTTC.

The chain employs TRBV20-1 and TRBJ2-7; D not resolved. Deletions cut 3 bases from V and 2 bases from J, with 11 bases between. Germline V CDR1 and CDR2: DFQATT, SNEGSKA (reference sequence). The CDR3 extends over 13 amino acids. The CDR3 DNA reads as TGCAGTGCTAGGGGGATTGAAGCCTACGAGCAGTACTTC. This translates into CSARGIEAYEQYF.

CDR3 coding DNA: TGTGCCAGCAGTTACTCGTTGGGCCTCAGTAGGGCAGATACGCAGTATTTT. It translates to CASSYSLGLSRADTQYF. The rearrangement uses TRBV6-5 and TRBJ2-3; the D is unclear. This CDR3 comprises 17 residues. Germline V gives CDR1 MNHEY, CDR2 SVGAGI. Trimming removed 0 bases from V and 4 bases from J, with 17 bases in between.

As for this clonotype: A much bigger clone sits one base away, suggesting this may be a read error. The chain joins TRBV20-1 to TRBJ1-1; no definite D call. The germline V and J ends were trimmed by 5 bases and 0 bases, with 10 bases remaining between them. The CDR3 spans 13 residues. CDR1 and CDR2 from the germline V gene are DFQATT and SNEGSKA (reference sequence). In DNA form, the CDR3 reads TGCAGTGCTCCTCCGGGAGTGAACACTGAAGCTTTCTTT. Amino acids: CSAPPGVNTEAFF.

The rearrangement uses TRBV21-1 and TRBJ2-7. TRBV21-1 is a known pseudogene. There are 16 residues in the CDR3. CDR3 nucleotide sequence: TGTGCCAGCAGTAAACACGGACGGAGATATTTCTACGAGCAGTACTTC. This gives the protein CASSKHGRRYFYEQYF.

This sequence joins TRBV24-1 and TRBJ2-5, with 13 bases fitting TRBD2. Germline trimming cut 4 bases from V and 3 bases from J; bases unmatched to any gene: 13. The germline V gene has CDR1 KGHDR and CDR2 SFDVKD. The CDR3 is 19 residues long. The CDR3 sequence: CATSDPGLAGVPLKETQYF. Written as DNA, the CDR3 is TGTGCCACCAGTGACCCCGGACTAGCGGGAGTCCCTTTAAAAGAGACCCAGTACTTC.

There are a few counts of this clonotype. The rearrangement uses TRBV9 and TRBJ2-7; D is possibly TRBD1 (6 bases). The CDR3 is made up of 14 amino acids. CDR1 SGDLS and CDR2 YYNGEE come from the germline V gene. Trimming took off 3 bases at V and 2 bases at J, with 12 bases between the two ends. The CDR3 protein is CASSASTGPYEQYF. The DNA for the CDR3 is TGTGCCAGCAGCGCCTCGACAGGACCCTACGAGCAGTACTTC.

This clonotype has a count of ten or more. Written as DNA, the CDR3 is TGCAGTGCTAGAGAGCCGGGACTAGTAAGAGAGACCCAGTACTTC. As protein: CSAREPGLVRETQYF. V is TRBV20-1 and J is TRBJ2-5, with 8 positions matching TRBD2. Germline V gene data show CDR1 as DFQATT and CDR2 as SNEGSKA (reference sequence). The CDR3 has 15 amino acids. V lost 0 bases and J lost 4; bases outside the gene matches: 7.

This clonotype was counted ten times or more. V is TRBV5-1 and J is TRBJ2-1, with no clear D. V dropped 5 bases and J dropped 0 bases, with 15 bases sitting between them. This CDR3 is built from 16 residues. Germline CDR1 and CDR2: SGHRS and YFSETQ. CDR3 bases: TGCGCCAGCAGACAGACATTTTCGAGCTCCTACAATGAGCAGTTCTTC. This translates into CASRQTFSSSYNEQFF.

The chain couples TRBV20-1 to TRBJ2-6, with D possibly being TRBD2 (5 bases). V was clipped by 0 bases and J by 2 bases, with 5 bases between them. The CDR3 runs 14 residues. Germline V lookup: CDR1 DFQATT, CDR2 SNEGSKA (reference sequence). DNA of the CDR3: TGCAGTGCTAGAGACGGGGCTGGGGCCAACGTCCTGACTTTC. Translation gives CSARDGAGANVLTF.

Of note for this clonotype: At one boundary the junction diverges from the germline segment, which might be a read error. The V and J genes are TRBV20-1 and TRBJ2-1; 7 nucleotides line up with TRBD2. CDR1 DFQATT and CDR2 SNEGSKA come from the germline V gene (reference sequence). The CDR3 extends over 15 amino acids. The CDR3 protein is CSTSDLAARDNEQFF. CDR3 nucleotides: TGCAGTACTAGTGATCTAGCGGCCCGCGACAATGAGCAGTTCTTC.

Only a few counts were recorded for this clonotype. J is TRBJ1-4 and V is TRBV6-1; D call uncertain. The CDR3 is made up of 12 amino acids. Deletions cut 7 bases from V and 0 bases from J, with 3 bases between. The V gene's germline CDR1 is MNHNS and CDR2 SASEGT. The CDR3 nucleotides read TGTGCCAGCACTACAACTAATGAAAAACTGTTTTTT. This encodes CASTTTNEKLFF.